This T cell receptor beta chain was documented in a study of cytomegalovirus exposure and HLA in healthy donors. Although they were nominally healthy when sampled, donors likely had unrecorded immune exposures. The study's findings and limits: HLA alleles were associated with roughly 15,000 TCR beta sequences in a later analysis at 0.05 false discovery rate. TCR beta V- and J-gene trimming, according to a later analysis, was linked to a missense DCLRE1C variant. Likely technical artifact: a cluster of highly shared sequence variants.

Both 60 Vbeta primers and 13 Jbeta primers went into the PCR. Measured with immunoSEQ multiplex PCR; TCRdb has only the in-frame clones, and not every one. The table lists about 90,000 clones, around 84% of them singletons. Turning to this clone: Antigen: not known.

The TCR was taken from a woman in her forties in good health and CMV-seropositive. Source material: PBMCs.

The CDR3 sequence: CASSQVRGEQFF. Written as DNA, the CDR3 is TGTGCCAGCAGCCAAGTTCGGGGTGAGCAGTTCTTC. The chain couples TRBV14 to TRBJ2-1; a weak D match, TRBD2 (5 bases). The V gene lost 1 base and the J gene lost 9 bases, with 7 bases spanning the gap. The CDR3 has 12 amino acids. Germline loops: CDR1 SGHDN, CDR2 FVKESK.